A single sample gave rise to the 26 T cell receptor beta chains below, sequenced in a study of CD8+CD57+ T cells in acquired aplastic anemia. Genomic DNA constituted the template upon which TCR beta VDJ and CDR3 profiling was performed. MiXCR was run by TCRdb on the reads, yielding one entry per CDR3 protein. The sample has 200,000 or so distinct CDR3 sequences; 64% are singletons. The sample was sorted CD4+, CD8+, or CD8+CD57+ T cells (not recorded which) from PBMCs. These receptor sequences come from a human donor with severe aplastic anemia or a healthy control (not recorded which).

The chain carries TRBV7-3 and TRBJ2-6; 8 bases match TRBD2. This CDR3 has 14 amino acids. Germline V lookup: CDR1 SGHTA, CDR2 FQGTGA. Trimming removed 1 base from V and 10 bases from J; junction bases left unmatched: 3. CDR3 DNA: TGTGCCAGCAGCTTAAACGGGGGGGTTAACGTCCTGACTTTC. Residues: CASSLNGGVNVLTF. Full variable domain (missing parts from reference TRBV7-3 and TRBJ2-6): GAGVSQTPSNKVTEKGKYVELRCDPISGHTALYWYRQSLGQGPEFLIYFQGTGAADDSGLPNDRFFAVRPEGSVSTLKIQRTERGDSAVYLCASSLNGGVNVLTFGAGSRLTVL.

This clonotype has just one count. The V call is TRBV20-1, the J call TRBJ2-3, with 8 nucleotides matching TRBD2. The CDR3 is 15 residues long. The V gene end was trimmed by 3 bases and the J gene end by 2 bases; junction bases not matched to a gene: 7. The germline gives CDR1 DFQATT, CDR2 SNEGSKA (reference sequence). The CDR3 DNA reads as TGCAGTGCTAGGTGGGGACTAGATATCACAGATACGCAGTATTTT. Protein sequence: CSARWGLDITDTQYF.

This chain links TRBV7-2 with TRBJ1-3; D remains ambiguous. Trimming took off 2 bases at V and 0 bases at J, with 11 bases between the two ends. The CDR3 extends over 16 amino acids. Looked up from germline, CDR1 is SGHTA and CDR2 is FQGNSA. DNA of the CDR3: TGTGCCAGCAGCTTATTTACGGAACCCTCTGGAAACACCATATATTTT. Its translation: CASSLFTEPSGNTIYF.

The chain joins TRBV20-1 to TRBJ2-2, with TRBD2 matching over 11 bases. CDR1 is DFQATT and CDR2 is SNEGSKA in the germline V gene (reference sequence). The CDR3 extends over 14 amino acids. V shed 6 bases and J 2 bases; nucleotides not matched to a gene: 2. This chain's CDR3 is CSALAGGNTGELFF. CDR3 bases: TGCAGTGCCCTAGCGGGGGGAAACACCGGGGAGCTGTTTTTT.

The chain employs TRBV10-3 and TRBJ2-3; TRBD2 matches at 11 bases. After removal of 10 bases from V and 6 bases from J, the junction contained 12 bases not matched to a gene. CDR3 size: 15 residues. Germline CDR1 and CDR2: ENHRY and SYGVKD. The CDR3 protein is CASSVVPSGRDTQYF. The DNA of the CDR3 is TGTGCCAGCAGCGTAGTCCCTAGCGGGAGGGATACGCAGTATTTT.

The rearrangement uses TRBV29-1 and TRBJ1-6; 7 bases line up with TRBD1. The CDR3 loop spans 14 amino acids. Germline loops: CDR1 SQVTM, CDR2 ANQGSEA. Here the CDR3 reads CSARAGTANSPLHF. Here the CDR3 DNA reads TGCAGTGCTAGAGCCGGGACAGCTAATTCACCCCTCCACTTT.

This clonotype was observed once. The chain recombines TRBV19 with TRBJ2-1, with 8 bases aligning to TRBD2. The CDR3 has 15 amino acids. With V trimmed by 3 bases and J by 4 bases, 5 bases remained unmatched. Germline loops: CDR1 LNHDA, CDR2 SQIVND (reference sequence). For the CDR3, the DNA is TGTGCCAGTAGTATTGCGGGGGGTAGGTACAATGAGCAGTTCTTC. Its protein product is CASSIAGGRYNEQFF.

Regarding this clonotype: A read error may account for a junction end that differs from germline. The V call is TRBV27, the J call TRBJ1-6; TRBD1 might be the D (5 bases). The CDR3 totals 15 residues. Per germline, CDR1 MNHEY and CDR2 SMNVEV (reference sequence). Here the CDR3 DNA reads TGTGCCAGCAGTTTAGTACCCGGGAAGGGGTCACCCCTACACTTT. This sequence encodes CASSLVPGKGSPLHF.

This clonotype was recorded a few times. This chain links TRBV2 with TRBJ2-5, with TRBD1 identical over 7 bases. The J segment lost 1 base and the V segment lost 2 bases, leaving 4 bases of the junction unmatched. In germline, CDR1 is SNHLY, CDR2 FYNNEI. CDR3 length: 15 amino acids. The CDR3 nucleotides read TGTGCCAGCAGTGAATTCCCAGGGGGCCAAGAGACCCAGTACTTC. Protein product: CASSEFPGGQETQYF.

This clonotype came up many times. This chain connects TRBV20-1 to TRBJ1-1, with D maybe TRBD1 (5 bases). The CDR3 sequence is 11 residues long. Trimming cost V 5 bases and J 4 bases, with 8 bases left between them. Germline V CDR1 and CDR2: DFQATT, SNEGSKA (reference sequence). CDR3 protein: CSAQTATEAFF. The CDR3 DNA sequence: TGCAGTGCTCAGACAGCCACTGAAGCTTTCTTT.

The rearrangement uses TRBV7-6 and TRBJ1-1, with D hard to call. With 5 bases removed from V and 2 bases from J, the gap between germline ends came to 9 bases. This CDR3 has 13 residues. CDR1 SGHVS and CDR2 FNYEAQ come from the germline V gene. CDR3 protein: CASSRPHNTEAFF. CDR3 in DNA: TGTGCCAGCAGCCGCCCCCACAACACTGAAGCTTTCTTT.

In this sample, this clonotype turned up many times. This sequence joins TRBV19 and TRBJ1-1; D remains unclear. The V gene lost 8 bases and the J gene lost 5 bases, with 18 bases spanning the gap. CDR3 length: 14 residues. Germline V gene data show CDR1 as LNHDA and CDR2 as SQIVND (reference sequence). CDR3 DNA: TGTGCCAGTCGTACCGGAGGGAAGTCAACTGAAGCTTTCTTT. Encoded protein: CASRTGGKSTEAFF. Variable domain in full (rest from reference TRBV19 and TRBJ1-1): DGGITQSPKYLFRKEGQNVTLSCEQNLNHDAMYWYRQDPGQGLRLIYYSQIVNDFQKGDIAEGYSVSREKKESFPLTVTSAQKNPTAFYLCASRTGGKSTEAFFGQGTRLTVV.

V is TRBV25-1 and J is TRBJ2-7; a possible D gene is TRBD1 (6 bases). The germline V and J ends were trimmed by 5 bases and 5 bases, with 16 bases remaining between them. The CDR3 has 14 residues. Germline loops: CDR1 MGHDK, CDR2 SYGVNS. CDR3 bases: TGTGCCAGCAGTACCTCTAGACAGGCCGACGAGCAGTACTTC. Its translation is CASSTSRQADEQYF.

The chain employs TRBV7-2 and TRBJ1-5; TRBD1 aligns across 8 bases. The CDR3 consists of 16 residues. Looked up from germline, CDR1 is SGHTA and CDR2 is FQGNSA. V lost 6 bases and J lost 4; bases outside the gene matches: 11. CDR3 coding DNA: TGTGCCAGCAGATCCGGGACAGGCCTTACGAATCAGCCCCAGCATTTT. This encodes CASRSGTGLTNQPQHF. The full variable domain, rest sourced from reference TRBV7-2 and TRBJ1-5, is GAGVSQSPSNKVTEKGKDVELRCDPISGHTALYWYRQSLGQGLEFLIYFQGNSAPDKSGLPSDRFSAERTGGSVSTLTIQRTQQEDSAVYLCASRSGTGLTNQPQHFGDGTRLSIL.

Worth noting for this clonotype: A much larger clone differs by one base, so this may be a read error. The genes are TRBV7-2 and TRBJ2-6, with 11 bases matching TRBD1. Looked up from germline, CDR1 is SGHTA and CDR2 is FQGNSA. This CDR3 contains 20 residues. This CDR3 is CAGSFWTGGQNSPGANVLTF. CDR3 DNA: TGTGCCGGCAGCTTCTGGACAGGGGGCCAAAACTCTCCGGGGGCCAACGTCCTGACTTTC.

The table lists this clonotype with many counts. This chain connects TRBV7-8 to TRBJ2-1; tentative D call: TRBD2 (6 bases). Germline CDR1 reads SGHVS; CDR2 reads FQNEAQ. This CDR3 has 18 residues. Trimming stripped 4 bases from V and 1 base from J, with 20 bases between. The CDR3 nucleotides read TGTGCCAGCAGCTCTCCGGGGACTCAAGACGATTCCTACAATGAGCAGTTCTTC. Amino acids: CASSSPGTQDDSYNEQFF. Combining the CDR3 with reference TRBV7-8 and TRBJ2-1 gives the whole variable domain GAGVSQSPRYKVAKRGQDVALRCDPISGHVSLFWYQQALGQGPEFLTYFQNEAQLDKSGLPSDRFFAERPEGSVSTLKIQRTQQEDSAVYLCASSSPGTQDDSYNEQFFGPGTRLTVL.

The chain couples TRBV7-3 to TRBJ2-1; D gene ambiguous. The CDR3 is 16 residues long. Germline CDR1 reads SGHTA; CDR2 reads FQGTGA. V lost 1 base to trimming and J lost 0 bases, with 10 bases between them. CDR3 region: CASSLSGGSSYNEQFF. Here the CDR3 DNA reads TGTGCCAGCAGCTTAAGTGGCGGAAGCTCCTACAATGAGCAGTTCTTC.

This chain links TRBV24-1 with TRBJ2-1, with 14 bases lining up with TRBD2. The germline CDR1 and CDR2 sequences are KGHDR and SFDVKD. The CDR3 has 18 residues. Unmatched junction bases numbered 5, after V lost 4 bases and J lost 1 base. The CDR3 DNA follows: TGTGCCACCAGTGAAGGACTAGCGGGAGGCGGTTCCTACAATGAGCAGTTCTTC. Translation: CATSEGLAGGGSYNEQFF.

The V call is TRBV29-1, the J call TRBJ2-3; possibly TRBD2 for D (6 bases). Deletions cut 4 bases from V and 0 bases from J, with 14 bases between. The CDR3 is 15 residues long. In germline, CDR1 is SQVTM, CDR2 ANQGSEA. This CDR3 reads CSVALWRDSTDTQYF. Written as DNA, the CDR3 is TGCAGCGTTGCGCTTTGGCGGGATAGCACAGATACGCAGTATTTT.

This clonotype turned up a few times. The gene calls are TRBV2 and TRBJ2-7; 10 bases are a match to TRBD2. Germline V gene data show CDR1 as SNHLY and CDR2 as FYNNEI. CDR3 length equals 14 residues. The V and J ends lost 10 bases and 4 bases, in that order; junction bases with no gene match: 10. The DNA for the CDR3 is TGTGCCACCAAAAACCCTAGCGGGAGTTACGAGCAGTACTTC. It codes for CATKNPSGSYEQYF. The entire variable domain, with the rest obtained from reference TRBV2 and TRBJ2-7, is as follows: EPEVTQTPSHQVTQMGQEVILRCVPISNHLYFYWYRQILGQKVEFLVSFYNNEISEKSEIFDDQFSVERPDGSNFTLKIRSTKLEDSAMYFCATKNPSGSYEQYFGPGTRLTVT.

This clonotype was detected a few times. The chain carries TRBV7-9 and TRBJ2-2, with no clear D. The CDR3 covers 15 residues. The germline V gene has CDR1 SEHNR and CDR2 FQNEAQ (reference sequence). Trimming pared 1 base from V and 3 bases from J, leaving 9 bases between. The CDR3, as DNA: TGTGCCAGCAGCTTAGTAGCTGGAGACACCGGGGAGCTGTTTTTT. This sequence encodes CASSLVAGDTGELFF.

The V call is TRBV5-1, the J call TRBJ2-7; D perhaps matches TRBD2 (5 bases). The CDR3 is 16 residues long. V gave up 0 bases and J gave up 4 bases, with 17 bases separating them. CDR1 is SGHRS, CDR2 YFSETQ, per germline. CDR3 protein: CASSLGWSRELYEQYF. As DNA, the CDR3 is TGCGCCAGCAGCTTGGGATGGAGTCGGGAATTATACGAGCAGTACTTC.

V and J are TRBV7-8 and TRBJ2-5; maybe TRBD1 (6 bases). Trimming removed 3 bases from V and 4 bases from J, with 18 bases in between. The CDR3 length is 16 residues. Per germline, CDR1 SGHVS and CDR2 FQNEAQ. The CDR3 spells CASSFSVQGNRETQYF. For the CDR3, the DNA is TGTGCCAGCAGCTTTAGCGTCCAGGGGAACAGAGAGACCCAGTACTTC.

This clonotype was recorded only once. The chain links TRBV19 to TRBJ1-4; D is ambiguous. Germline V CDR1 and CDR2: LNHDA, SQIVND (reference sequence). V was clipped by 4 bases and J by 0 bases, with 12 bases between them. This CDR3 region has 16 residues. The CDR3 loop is CASSNALGSTNEKLFF. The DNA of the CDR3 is TGTGCCAGTAGTAACGCCTTGGGATCAACTAATGAAAAACTGTTTTTT.

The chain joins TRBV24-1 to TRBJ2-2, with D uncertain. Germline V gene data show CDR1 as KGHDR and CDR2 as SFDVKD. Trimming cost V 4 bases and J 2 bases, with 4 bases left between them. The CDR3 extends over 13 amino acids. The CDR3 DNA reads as TGTGCCACCAGTGAAACCAACACCGGGGAGCTGTTTTTT. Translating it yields CATSETNTGELFF.

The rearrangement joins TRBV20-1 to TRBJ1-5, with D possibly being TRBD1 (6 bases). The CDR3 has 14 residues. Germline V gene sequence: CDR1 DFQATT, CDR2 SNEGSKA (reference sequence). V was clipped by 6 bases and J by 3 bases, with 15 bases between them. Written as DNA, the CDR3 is TGCAGTGCCTGGACAGAGTACTTCAATCAGCCCCAGCATTTT. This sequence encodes CSAWTEYFNQPQHF.